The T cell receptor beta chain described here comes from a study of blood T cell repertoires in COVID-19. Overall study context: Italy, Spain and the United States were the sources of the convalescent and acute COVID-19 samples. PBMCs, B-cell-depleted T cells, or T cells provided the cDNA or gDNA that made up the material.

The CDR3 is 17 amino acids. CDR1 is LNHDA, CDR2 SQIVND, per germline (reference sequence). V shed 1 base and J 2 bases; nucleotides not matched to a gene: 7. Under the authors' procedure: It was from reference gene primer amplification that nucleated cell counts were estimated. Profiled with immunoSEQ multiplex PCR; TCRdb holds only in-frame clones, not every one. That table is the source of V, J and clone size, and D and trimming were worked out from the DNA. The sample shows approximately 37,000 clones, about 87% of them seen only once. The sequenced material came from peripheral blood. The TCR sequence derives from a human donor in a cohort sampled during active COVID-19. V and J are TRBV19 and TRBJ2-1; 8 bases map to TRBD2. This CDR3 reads CASSIGGSGKTYNEQFF. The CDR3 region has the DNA TGTGCCAGTAGTATAGGAGGTAGCGGGAAGACCTACAATGAGCAGTTCTTC.